This section outlines one TCR beta chain sequence together with its context. Its antigen remains unknown. Clones were read by immunoSEQ multiplex PCR, and TCRdb kept only the in-frame ones, dropping some. The profile shows fewer than 75,000 clones, 85% to 90% of them singletons. The data originate from a study of OX40 agonist ivuxolimab in advanced cancers. The overall study: Ivuxolimab is an agonistic anti-OX40 (CD134) antibody, and patients were treated with it. The study's findings and limits: Averaged across samples, CD8+ T cells carried more expanded clones than CD4+ did. Partial responders treated at 0.1-3.0 mg/kg exhibited clonal expansion among the lowest measured.

The V and J ends lost 3 bases and 1 base respectively, with 18 bases between them. This CDR3 spans 17 amino acids. In germline, CDR1 is MDHEN, CDR2 SYDVKM. The chain recombines TRBV28 with TRBJ1-2; perhaps TRBD1 as D (6 bases). The receptor was derived from an adult with an advanced solid tumor such as melanoma, head and neck, liver or kidney cancer. Specimen: CD4+ or CD8+ T cells sorted from blood, collected in a trial of the OX40 agonist ivuxolimab. The CDR3 bases are TGTGCCAGCAGTTTTCTCCCACAGGGATTCGGTAACTATGGCTACACCTTC. This codes for CASSFLPQGFGNYGYTF.